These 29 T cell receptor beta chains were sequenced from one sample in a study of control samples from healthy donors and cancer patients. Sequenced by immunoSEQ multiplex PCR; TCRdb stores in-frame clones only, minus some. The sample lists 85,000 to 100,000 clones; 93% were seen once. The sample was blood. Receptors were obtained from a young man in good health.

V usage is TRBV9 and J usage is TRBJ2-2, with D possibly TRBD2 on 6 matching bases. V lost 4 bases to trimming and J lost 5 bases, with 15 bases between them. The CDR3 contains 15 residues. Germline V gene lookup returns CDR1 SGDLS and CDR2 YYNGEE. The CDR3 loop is CASSTGERRTGELFF. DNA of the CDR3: TGTGCCAGCAGCACGGGGGAAAGGAGAACCGGGGAGCTGTTTTTT.

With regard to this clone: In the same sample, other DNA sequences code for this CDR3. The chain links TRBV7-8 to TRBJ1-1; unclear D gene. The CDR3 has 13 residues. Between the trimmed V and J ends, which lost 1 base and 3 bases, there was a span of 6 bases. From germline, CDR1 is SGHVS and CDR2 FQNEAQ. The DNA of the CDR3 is TGTGCCAGCAGCTTAGAGGCAGACACTGAAGCTTTCTTT. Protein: CASSLEADTEAFF.

The CDR3 DNA reads TGTGCCAGCAGCAAAGTCGGAACCAATTACTCTGGAAACACCATATATTTT. Translating gives CASSKVGTNYSGNTIYF. V and J are TRBV21-1 and TRBJ1-3. TRBV21-1 is listed as a pseudogene. CDR3 length: 17 amino acids.

The CDR3, as DNA: TGTGCCAGCAGTCACGGGGCTTTCTTT. This codes for CASSHGAFF. This chain joins TRBV6-6 and TRBJ1-1, with no clear D. Trimming stripped 5 bases from V and 11 bases from J, with 6 bases between. The germline CDR1 and CDR2 sequences are MNHNY and SVGAGI (reference sequence). The CDR3 has 9 residues.

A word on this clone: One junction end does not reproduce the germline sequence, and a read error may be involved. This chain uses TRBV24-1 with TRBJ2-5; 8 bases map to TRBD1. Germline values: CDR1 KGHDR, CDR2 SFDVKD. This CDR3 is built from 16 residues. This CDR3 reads CATSENKGQDHETQYF. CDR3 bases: TGTGCCACCAGTGAAAACAAGGGACAGGACCACGAGACCCAGTACTTC.

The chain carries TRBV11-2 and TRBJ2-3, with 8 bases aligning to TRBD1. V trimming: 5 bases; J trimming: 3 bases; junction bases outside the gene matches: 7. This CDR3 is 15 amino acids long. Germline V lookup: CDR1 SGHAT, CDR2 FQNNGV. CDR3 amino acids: CASSPQGVGTDTQYF. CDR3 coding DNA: TGTGCCAGCAGCCCACAGGGGGTCGGGACAGATACGCAGTATTTT. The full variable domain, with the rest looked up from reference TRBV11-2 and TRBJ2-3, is EAGVAQSPRYKIIEKRQSVAFWCNPISGHATLYWYQQILGQGPKLLIQFQNNGVVDDSQLPKDRFSAERLKGVDSTLKIQPAKLEDSAVYLCASSPQGVGTDTQYFGPGTRLTVL.

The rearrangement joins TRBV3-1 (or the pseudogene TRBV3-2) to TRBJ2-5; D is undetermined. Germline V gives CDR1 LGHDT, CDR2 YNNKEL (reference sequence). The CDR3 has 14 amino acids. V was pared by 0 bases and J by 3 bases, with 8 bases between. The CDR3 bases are TGTGCCAGCAGCCAAGAGGTACGAAAAGAGACCCAGTACTTC. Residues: CASSQEVRKETQYF.

The CDR3 region is CASSVSGSTYNEQFF. DNA of the CDR3: TGTGCCAGCAGCGTTAGCGGGAGCACCTACAATGAGCAGTTCTTC. This rearrangement joins TRBV7-9 to TRBJ2-1; 9 bases line up with TRBD2. CDR3 length equals 15 residues. V was clipped by 5 bases and J by 2 bases; unmatched bases: 4. Looked up from germline, CDR1 is SEHNR and CDR2 is FQNEAQ (reference sequence).

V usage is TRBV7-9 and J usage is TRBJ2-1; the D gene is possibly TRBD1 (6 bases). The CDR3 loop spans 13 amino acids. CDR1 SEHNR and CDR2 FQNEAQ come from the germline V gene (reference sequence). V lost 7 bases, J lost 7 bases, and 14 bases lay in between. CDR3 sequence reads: CASTPTTGNEQFF. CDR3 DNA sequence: TGTGCCAGCACACCCACGACAGGTAATGAGCAGTTCTTC.

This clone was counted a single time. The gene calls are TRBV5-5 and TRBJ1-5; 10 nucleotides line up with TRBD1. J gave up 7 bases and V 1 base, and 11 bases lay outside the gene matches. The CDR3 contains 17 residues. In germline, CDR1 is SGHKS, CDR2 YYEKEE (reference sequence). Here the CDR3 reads CASSLFRVTGGDQPQHF. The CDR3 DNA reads TGTGCCAGCAGCTTGTTCCGTGTGACAGGGGGCGACCAGCCCCAGCATTTT.

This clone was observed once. The CDR3 nucleotides are TGTGCCAGCTCTGCGGGGGGGCGTCAAGACACAGATACGCAGTATTTT. Translation: CASSAGGRQDTDTQYF. The chain recombines TRBV21-1 with TRBJ2-3; the table's D gene call, TRBD2, was not cross checked with the DNA. TRBV21-1 has pseudogene status. The CDR3 is made up of 16 amino acids.

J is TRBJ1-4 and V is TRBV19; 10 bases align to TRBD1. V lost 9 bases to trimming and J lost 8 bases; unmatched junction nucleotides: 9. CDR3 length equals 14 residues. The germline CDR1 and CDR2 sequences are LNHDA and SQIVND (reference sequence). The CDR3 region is CARGDRGGSEKLFF. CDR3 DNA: TGTGCCAGAGGGGACAGGGGAGGGAGCGAAAAACTGTTTTTT.

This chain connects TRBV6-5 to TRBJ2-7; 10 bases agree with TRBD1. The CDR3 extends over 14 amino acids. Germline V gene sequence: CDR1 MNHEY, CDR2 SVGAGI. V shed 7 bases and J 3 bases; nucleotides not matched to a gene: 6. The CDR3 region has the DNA TGTGCCAGCACAGAGACAGGGGGCATCTACGAGCAGTACTTC. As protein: CASTETGGIYEQYF.

The CDR3 DNA follows: TGCGCCAGCGGGGTAAATAGCAATCAGCCCCAGCATTTT. Its translation: CASGVNSNQPQHF. The chain is built from TRBV10-2 and TRBJ1-5; no reliable D call. CDR3 length: 13 residues. Germline CDR1 reads WSHSY; CDR2 reads SAAADI. Trimming stripped 8 bases from V and 0 bases from J, with 8 bases between.

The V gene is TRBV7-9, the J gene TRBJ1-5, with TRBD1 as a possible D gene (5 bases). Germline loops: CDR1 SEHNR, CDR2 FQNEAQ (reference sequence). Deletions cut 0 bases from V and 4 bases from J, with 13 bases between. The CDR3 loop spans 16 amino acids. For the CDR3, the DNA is TGTGCCAGCAGCTTAGCCCCCGGGACGGAAAATCAGCCCCAGCATTTT. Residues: CASSLAPGTENQPQHF.

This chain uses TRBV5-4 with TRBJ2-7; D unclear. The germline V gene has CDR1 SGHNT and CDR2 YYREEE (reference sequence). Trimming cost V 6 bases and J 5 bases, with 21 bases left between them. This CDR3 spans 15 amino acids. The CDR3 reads CASTTGPDSYNEQYF. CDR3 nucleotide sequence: TGTGCCAGCACCACCGGTCCCGACTCGTATAACGAGCAGTACTTC.

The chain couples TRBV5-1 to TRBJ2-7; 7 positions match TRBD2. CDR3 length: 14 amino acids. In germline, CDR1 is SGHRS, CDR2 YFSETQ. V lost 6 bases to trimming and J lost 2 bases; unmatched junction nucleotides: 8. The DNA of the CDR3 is TGCGCCAGCACCCCCGGGAGCGGGACCTACGAGCAGTACTTC. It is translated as CASTPGSGTYEQYF.

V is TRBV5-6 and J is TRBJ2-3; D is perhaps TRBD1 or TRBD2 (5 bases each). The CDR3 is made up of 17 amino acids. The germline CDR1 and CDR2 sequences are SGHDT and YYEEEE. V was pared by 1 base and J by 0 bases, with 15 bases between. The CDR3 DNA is TGTGCCAGCAGCTTGCCCTTTCCGGGACCCAGCACAGATACGCAGTATTTT. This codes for CASSLPFPGPSTDTQYF. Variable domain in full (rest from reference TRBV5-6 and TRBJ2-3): DAGVTQSPTHLIKTRGQQVTLRCSPKSGHDTVSWYQQALGQGPQFIFQYYEEEERQRGNFPDRFSGHQFPNYSSELNVNALLLGDSALYLCASSLPFPGPSTDTQYFGPGTRLTVL.

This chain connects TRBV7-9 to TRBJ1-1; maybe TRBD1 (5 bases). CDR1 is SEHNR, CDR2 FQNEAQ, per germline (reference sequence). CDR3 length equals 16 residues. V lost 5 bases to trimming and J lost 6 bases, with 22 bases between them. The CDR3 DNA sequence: TGTGCCAGCAGCCCCTTACCTTGGGATCGGGGACCTGAAGCTTTCTTT. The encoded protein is CASSPLPWDRGPEAFF. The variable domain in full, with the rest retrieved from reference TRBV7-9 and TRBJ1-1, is DTGVSQNPRHKITKRGQNVTFRCDPISEHNRLYWYRQTLGQGPEFLTYFQNEAQLEKSRLLSDRFSAERPKGSFSTLEIQRTEQGDSAMYLCASSPLPWDRGPEAFFGQGTRLTVV.

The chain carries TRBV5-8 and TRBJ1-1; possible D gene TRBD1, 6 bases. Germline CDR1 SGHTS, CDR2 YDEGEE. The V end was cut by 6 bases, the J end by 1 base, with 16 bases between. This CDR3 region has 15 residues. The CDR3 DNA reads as TGTGCCAGCATCACAGTAGGGGGTACGAACACTGAAGCTTTCTTT. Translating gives CASITVGGTNTEAFF.

The CDR3 sequence is CASSGTVYEQYF. In DNA form, the CDR3 reads TGTGCCAGCAGCGGGACAGTCTACGAGCAGTACTTC. This sequence joins TRBV7-2 and TRBJ2-7, with 7 bases lining up with TRBD1. The V gene's germline CDR1 is SGHTA and CDR2 FQGNSA. The CDR3 length is 12 residues. With 5 bases clipped from V and 3 bases from J, the junction kept 1 base outside the gene matches. Full variable domain (outside the CDR3, taken from reference TRBV7-2 and TRBJ2-7): GAGVSQSPSNKVTEKGKDVELRCDPISGHTALYWYRQSLGQGLEFLIYFQGNSAPDKSGLPSDRFSAERTGGSVSTLTIQRTQQEDSAVYLCASSGTVYEQYFGPGTRLTVT.

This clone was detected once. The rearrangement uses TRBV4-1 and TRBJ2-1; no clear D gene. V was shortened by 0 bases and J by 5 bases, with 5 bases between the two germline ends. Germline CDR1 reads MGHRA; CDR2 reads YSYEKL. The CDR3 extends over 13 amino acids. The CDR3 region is CASSQDSNNEQFF. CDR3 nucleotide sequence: TGCGCCAGCAGCCAAGATTCGAACAATGAGCAGTTCTTC.

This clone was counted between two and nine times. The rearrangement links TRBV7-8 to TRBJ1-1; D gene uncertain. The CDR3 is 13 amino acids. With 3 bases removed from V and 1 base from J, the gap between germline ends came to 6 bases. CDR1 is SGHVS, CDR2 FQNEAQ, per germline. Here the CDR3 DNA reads TGTGCCAGCAGCTTTGCAGCGAACACTGAAGCTTTCTTT. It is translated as CASSFAANTEAFF.

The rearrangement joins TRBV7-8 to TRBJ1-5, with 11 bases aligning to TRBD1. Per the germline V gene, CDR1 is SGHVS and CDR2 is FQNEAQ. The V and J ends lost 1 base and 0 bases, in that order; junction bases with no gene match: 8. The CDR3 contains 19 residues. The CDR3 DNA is TGTGCCAGCAGCTTAGGGACAGGGGGCTTAGGTCTTAGCAATCAGCCCCAGCATTTT. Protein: CASSLGTGGLGLSNQPQHF.

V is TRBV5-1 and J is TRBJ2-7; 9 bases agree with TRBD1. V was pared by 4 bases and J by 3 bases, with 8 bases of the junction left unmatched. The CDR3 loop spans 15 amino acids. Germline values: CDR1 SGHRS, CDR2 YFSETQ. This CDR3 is CASSPGTGMNYEQYF. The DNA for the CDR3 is TGCGCCAGCAGCCCAGGGACAGGGATGAACTACGAGCAGTACTTC.

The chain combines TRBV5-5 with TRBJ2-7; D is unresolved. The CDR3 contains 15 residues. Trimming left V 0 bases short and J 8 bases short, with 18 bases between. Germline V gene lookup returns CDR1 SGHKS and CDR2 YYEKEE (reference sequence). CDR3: CASSLVMGAVGKQYF. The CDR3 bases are TGTGCCAGCAGCTTGGTTATGGGCGCCGTGGGAAAGCAGTACTTC.

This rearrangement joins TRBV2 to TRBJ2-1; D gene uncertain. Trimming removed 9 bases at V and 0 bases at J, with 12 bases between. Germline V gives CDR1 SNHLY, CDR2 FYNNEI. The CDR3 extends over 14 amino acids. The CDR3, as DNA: TGTGCCAGTGGGGTTTTGAGCTCCTACAATGAGCAGTTCTTC. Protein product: CASGVLSSYNEQFF.

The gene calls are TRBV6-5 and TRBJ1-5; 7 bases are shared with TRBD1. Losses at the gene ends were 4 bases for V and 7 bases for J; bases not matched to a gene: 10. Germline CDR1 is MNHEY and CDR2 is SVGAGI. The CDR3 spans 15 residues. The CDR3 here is CASSSSRTGKQPQHF. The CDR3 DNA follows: TGTGCCAGCAGTTCCTCCCGGACAGGAAAACAGCCCCAGCATTTT.

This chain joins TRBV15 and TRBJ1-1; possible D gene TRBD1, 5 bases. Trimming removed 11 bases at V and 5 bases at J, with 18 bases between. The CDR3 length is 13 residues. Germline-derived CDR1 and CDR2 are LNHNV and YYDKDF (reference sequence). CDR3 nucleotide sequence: TGTGCCTCCTGCGTTGGGGGGAATACTGAAGCTTTCTTT. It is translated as CASCVGGNTEAFF.